This T cell receptor (beta chain) appears in the sequencing data of a study of OX40 agonist ivuxolimab in advanced cancers. Germline CDR1 LGHNA, CDR2 YSLEER. Germline trimming cut 0 bases from V and 4 bases from J; bases unmatched to any gene: 5. CDR3 size: 17 residues. Assay: immunoSEQ multiplex PCR; the TCRdb copy retains only in-frame clones and omits some. Here the sample spans around 70,000 clones, nearly 85% being singletons. The sequencing used CD4+ or CD8+ T cells sorted from blood, collected in a trial of the OX40 agonist ivuxolimab. The sequence was obtained from an adult with an advanced solid tumor such as melanoma, head and neck, liver or kidney cancer. The V gene is TRBV4-3, the J gene TRBJ2-3; 12 bases agree with TRBD2. The CDR3 DNA reads TGCGCCAGCAGCCAAGATTTGACTAGCGGGAGCCCAGATACGCAGTATTTT. It yields the protein CASSQDLTSGSPDTQYF.